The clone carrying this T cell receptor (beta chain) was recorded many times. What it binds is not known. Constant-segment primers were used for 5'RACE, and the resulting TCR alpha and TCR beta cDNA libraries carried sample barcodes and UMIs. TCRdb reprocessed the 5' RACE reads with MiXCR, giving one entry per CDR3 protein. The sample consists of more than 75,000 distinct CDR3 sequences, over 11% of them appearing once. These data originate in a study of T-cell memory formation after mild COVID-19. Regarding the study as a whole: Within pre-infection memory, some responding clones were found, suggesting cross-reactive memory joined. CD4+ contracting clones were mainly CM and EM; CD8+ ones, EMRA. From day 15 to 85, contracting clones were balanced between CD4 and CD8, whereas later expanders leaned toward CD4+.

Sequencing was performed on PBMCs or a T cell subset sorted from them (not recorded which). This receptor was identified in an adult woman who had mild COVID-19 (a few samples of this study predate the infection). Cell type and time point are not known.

CDR3 DNA sequence: TGTGCCAGCAGCTGGACCGGGACCCCTAACACTGAAGCTTTCTTT. Encoded protein: CASSWTGTPNTEAFF. This chain joins TRBV7-2 and TRBJ1-1; weak D call: TRBD1 (5 bases). This CDR3 is built from 15 residues. CDR1 is SGHTA, CDR2 FQGNSA, per germline. V lost 4 bases and J 2 bases, leaving 14 bases between the germline ends.